Listed below are T cell receptor beta chains from one sample, sequenced in a study of PD-L1 blockade in urothelial cancer. Only in-frame clones appear in the TCRdb table, and some are missing; sequencing was by immunoSEQ multiplex PCR. Of 100,000 to 150,000 clones in the sample, approximately 84% were seen once. The sample consisted of PBMCs, taken around atezolizumab (anti-PD-L1) treatment. The receptors come from a man aged 50 to 59 with urothelial cancer. Each CDR3 is given with its conserved first and last residue. A D gene is named only where the DNA matches it firmly. Not all rows give a size; the values are once, few, many and, for expanded clones, a class.

>TRBV5-8|TRBD1|.|TRBJ1-6
TGTGCCAGCAGCCCCGGGACAGGGTATTCACCCCTCCACTTT
CASSPGTGYSPLHF
>TRBV2|.|.|TRBJ1-1
TGTGCCAGCAATGGAGGGGTGGGGAACACTGAAGCTTTCTTT
CASNGGVGNTEAFF
>TRBV5-1|TRBD2|.|TRBJ2-7
TGCGCCAGCAGCCACGGTACTAGCGACACCTACGAGCAGTACTTC
CASSHGTSDTYEQYF
>TRBV27|.|.|TRBJ2-1
TGTGCCAGCAGTTCCTCCCTAGGTGGGGGCTCGGTTGGTGAGCAGTTCTTC
CASSSSLGGGSVGEQFF
>TRBV7-8|.|.|TRBJ2-5
TGTGCCAGCAGCCGGGGTCGAGGAGGCCAAGAGACCCAGTACTTC
CASSRGRGGQETQYF
>TRBV29-1|.|.|TRBJ1-1
TGCAGCGTTATCGAGGGGAACACTGAAGCTTTCTTT
CSVIEGNTEAFF
>TRBV5-5|.|once|TRBJ1-2
TGTGCCAGCAGCTTGGAGTTGAGTGGTGGCTACACCTTC
CASSLELSGGYTF
>TRBV7-3|TRBD2|.|TRBJ2-5
TGTGCCAGCACTGCTAGCGGGAGCCGAGCGGAGACCCAGTACTTC
CASTASGSRAETQYF
>TRBV6-1|.|.|TRBJ2-1
TGTGCCAGCAGCCTGGGGCCGAGCTACTACAATGAGCAGTTCTTC
CASSLGPSYYNEQFF
>TRBV18|.|once|TRBJ2-2
TGTGCCAGCTCACCACCGCGGGACACCGGGGAGCTGTTTTTT
CASSPPRDTGELFF
>TRBV15|.|.|TRBJ2-2
TGTGCCACCAGCAGAGAGAGAGACGGGGAGCTGTTTTTT
CATSRERDGELFF
>TRBV10-3|.|.|TRBJ2-7
TGTGCCATCAGGGACAGCTACGAGCAGTACTTC
CAIRDSYEQYF
>TRBV5-1|.|.|TRBJ2-2
TGCGCCAGCAGCTACAGGCCGAGTAACACCGGGGAGCTGTTTTTT
CASSYRPSNTGELFF
>TRBV5-1|.|.|TRBJ2-3
TGCGCCAGCAGCTTGGTGGGAGGAGCAGATACGCAGTATTTT
CASSLVGGADTQYF
>TRBV11-2|.|.|TRBJ2-2
TGTGCCAGCAGCTTAGGACAAGTAACCGGGGAGCTGTTTTTT
CASSLGQVTGELFF
>TRBV28|TRBD1|.|TRBJ1-5
TGTGCCAGCAGTCCGCCCCGGGACAGGAAGGGCAATCAGCCCCAGCATTTT
CASSPPRDRKGNQPQHF
>TRBV6-6|TRBD1|.|TRBJ2-3
TGTGCCAGCAGTTACTCGCCAGGGACAGGGACAGATACGCAGTATTTT
CASSYSPGTGTDTQYF
>TRBV2|TRBD1|.|TRBJ1-3
TGTGCCAGCAGTGCCTTTGGGACAGCTGGAAACACCATATATTTT
CASSAFGTAGNTIYF
>TRBV5-4|.|.|TRBJ2-4
TGTGCCAGCAGCCATCAATTAGGGGGAGGGATCTCCAAAAACATTCAGTACTTC
CASSHQLGGGISKNIQYF
>TRBV7-6|.|.|TRBJ1-3
TGTGCCAGCAGCCCAGGGGGAAACACCATATATTTT
CASSPGGNTIYF
>TRBV27|.|.|TRBJ1-1
TGTGCCAGCAGTTTGAATCAGGTAATGAACACTGAAGCTTTCTTT
CASSLNQVMNTEAFF
>TRBV9|TRBD2|once|TRBJ2-2
TGTGCCAGCAGCGTGGCGGGGGTGAACACCGGGGAGCTGTTTTTT
CASSVAGVNTGELFF
>TRBV19|TRBD1|.|TRBJ1-2
TGTGCCAGTAGTACGCGGACAGGGGGCTATGGCTACACCTTC
CASSTRTGGYGYTF
>TRBV28|TRBD2|.|TRBJ2-1
TGTGCCAGCAGCCTAGGGCCTAGCGGGAATCATGAGCAGTTCTTC
CASSLGPSGNHEQFF
>TRBV4-1|TRBD2|.|TRBJ2-3
TGCGCCAGCAGCGACCGCCCTAGCGGACTTTGGTTGGATACGCAGTATTTT
CASSDRPSGLWLDTQYF
>TRBV30|TRBD1|.|TRBJ1-5
TGTGCCTGGAGTGTTGGGACAGGGCCTCGCAATCAGCCCCAGCATTTT
CAWSVGTGPRNQPQHF
>TRBV7-6|TRBD2|once|TRBJ2-3
TGTGCCAGCAGCAGAGAGTCGGGACTAGCGGGCACAGATACGCAGTATTTT
CASSRESGLAGTDTQYF
>TRBV5-8|.|.|TRBJ2-4
TGTGCCAGCAGCATCCTGTTGGCCAAAAACATTCAGTACTTC
CASSILLAKNIQYF
>TRBV21-1|.|.|TRBJ1-6
TGTGCCAGCAAAAAACAGGGAGCGTCCTATAATTCACCCCTCCACTTT
CASKKQGASYNSPLHF
>TRBV6-1|.|.|TRBJ1-6
TGTGCCAGCAGAATCGAATCGGGGTCACCCCTCCACTTT
CASRIESGSPLHF
>TRBV2|.|.|TRBJ2-3
TGTGCCAGCAGAAGGGGACTGGGGGGCACAGATACGCAGTATTTT
CASRRGLGGTDTQYF
>TRBV7-9|.|.|TRBJ1-2
TGTGCCAGCAGCTTAAAGGACTATGGCTACACTTTC
CASSLKDYGYTF
>TRBV10-3|TRBD2|.|TRBJ2-1
TGTGCCATCAGTGGGGAGACTAGCGGGGTCTACAATGAGCAGTTCTTC
CAISGETSGVYNEQFF
>TRBV19|.|.|TRBJ1-2
TGTGCCAGTAAGGACATTGGGGGCTACACCTTC
CASKDIGGYTF
>TRBV4-1|TRBD2|.|TRBJ2-7
TGCGCCAGCAGCCAAGGTTACCGGGAGGCTATCGAGCAGTACTTC
CASSQGYREAIEQYF
>TRBV6-5|.|.|TRBJ1-2
TGTGCCATGCCAGGGCCCAACTATGGCTACACCTTC
CAMPGPNYGYTF
>TRBV18|TRBD2|.|TRBJ2-7
TGTGCCAGCTCACCACGTGGACTAGCGGGAGTTTTGAGAGACGAGCAGTACTTC
CASSPRGLAGVLRDEQYF
>TRBV7-2|.|.|TRBJ1-3
TGTGCCAGCAGCTTTGGTACGGTCACTTCTGGAAACACCATATATTTT
CASSFGTVTSGNTIYF
>TRBV19|TRBD2|.|TRBJ2-3
TGTGCCAGTAGCGCCGCTAGCGGGAGTGCATCAGATACGCAGTATTTT
CASSAASGSASDTQYF